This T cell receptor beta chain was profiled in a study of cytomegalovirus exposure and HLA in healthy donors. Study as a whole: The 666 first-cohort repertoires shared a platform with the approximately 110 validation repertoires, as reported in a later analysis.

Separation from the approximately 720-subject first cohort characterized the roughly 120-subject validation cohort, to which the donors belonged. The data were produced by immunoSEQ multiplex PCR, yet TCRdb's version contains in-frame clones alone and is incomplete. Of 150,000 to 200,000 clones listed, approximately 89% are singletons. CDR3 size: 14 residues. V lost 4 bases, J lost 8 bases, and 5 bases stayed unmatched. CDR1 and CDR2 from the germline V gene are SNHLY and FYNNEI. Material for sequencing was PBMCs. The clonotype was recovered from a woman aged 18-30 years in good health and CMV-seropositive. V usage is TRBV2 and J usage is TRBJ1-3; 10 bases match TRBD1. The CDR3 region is CASSGQGAVYTIYF. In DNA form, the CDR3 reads TGTGCCAGCAGTGGACAGGGGGCTGTTTACACCATATATTTT.